The source of this T cell receptor (beta chain) is a study of cytomegalovirus exposure and HLA in healthy donors. Comments on this clone: Its antigen is not known.

PCR primers comprised 60 Vbeta and 13 Jbeta primers. Assay: immunoSEQ multiplex PCR; the TCRdb copy retains only in-frame clones and omits some. The sample lists about 180,000 clones, under 90% occurring once. General study results and limits: The study carried out a later analysis of TCR beta sequences. It associated 15,000 to 20,000 of them with specific HLA alleles at a false discovery rate of 0.05. Some V segments (TRBV6-2 and TRBV6-3 among them) were excluded as indistinguishable.

Germline CDR1 is LNHDA and CDR2 is SQIVND (reference sequence). This CDR3 is built from 18 residues. The clonotype originates from a man aged 18 to 29 in good health and CMV-seronegative. The rearrangement joins TRBV19 to TRBJ2-5; 8 positions agree with TRBD1. The J call may be incorrect, as the DNA end agrees better with TRBJ2-7. Sequenced input: PBMCs. DNA of the CDR3: TGTGCCAGTAGTACGACCCCCACAGGGGGAGTGAGCCCCTACGAGCAGTACTTC. As protein: CASSTTPTGGVSPYEQYF.